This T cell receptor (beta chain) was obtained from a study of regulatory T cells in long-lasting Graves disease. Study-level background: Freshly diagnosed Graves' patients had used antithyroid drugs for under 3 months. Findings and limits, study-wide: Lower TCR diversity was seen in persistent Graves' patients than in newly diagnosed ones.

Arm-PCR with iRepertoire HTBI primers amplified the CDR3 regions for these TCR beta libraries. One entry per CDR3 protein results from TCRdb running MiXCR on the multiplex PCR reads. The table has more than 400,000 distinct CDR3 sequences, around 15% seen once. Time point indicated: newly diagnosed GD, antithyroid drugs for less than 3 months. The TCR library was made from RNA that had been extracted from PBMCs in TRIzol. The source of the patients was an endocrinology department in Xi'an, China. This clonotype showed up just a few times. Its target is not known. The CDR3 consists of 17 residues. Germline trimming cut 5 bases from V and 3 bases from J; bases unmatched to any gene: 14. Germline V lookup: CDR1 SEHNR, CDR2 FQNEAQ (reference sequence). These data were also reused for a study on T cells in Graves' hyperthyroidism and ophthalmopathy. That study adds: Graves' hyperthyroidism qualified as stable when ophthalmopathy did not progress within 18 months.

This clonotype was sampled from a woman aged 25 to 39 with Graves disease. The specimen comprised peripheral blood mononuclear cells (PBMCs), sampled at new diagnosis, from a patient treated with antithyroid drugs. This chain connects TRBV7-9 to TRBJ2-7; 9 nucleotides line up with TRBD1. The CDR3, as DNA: TGTGCCAGCAGCGATATCACCGGATGGGACAGGGACTACGAGCAGTACTTC. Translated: CASSDITGWDRDYEQYF.